Described below is a single T cell receptor beta chain sequence and its context. What it binds is unknown. The ends lost 4 bases at V and 10 bases at J; junction bases unmatched: 10. The CDR3 is 14 residues long. Looked up from germline, CDR1 is SGHRS and CDR2 is YFSETQ. The donors belonged to the roughly 130-subject validation cohort, separate from the 666-subject first cohort. This sample was taken from a study of cytomegalovirus exposure and HLA in healthy donors. Assay used: immunoSEQ multiplex PCR; TCRdb lists only in-frame clones, some missing. Of about 170,000 clones listed, 86% are singletons. Findings and limits, study-wide: Roughly 170 TCR beta chains were listed as cytomegalovirus-associated. Cytomegalovirus status was reportedly diagnosed by the classifier with high specificity and sensitivity.

The source material was PBMCs. The chain joins TRBV5-1 to TRBJ2-1; 8 bases map to TRBD2. This TCR was sampled from a man younger than 35 in good health and CMV-seropositive. The CDR3 DNA reads TGCGCCAGCAGCGGGACGGGAGGGCCGGGGGAGCAGTTCTTC. Translation: CASSGTGGPGEQFF. Complete variable domain (other parts from reference TRBV5-1 and TRBJ2-1): KAGVTQTPRYLIKTRGQQVTLSCSPISGHRSVSWYQQTPGQGLQFLFEYFSETQRNKGNFPGRFSGRQFSNSRSEMNVSTLELGDSALYLCASSGTGGPGEQFFGPGTRLTVL.